The rows below give T cell receptor beta chains drawn from one sample of a study of human T cells and chemical hapten exposure. TCRdb reprocessed the RACE reads with MiXCR, giving one entry per CDR3 protein. The sample holds more than 80,000 distinct CDR3 sequences, 8% to 13% seen once. Sequences were derived from whole blood, sampled in connection with sensitization to the hapten diphenylcyclopropenone (DPC). These TCRs come from a woman aged 45-60 years with alopecia areata. Some clones in this sample may be carry-over from other donors' samples. Each CDR3 is given with its conserved first and last residue. The D gene is left open where the match is weak. Where a row states a size, it is once, few, many or the class of an expanded clone; other rows omit it.

V gene	J gene	D gene	clone size	CDR3 protein	CDR3 DNA
TRBV10-3	TRBJ2-1	-	many	CAISPTGEAGSSYNEQFF	TGTGCCATCAGCCCCACAGGGGAAGCGGGAAGCTCCTACAATGAGCAGTTCTTC
TRBV11-2	TRBJ2-5	-	many	CATRRAFRPQETQYF	TGTGCCACGCGGCGAGCCTTTCGACCACAAGAGACCCAGTACTTC
TRBV28	TRBJ2-1	TRBD1	many	CASSPTGTASYNEQFF	TGTGCCAGCAGCCCAACCGGGACAGCTTCCTACAATGAGCAGTTCTTC
TRBV7-2	TRBJ2-7	-	many	CASSSQSTGTYEQYF	TGTGCCAGCAGCTCCCAGAGCACCGGCACGTACGAGCAGTACTTC
TRBV10-1	TRBJ2-7	-	-	CASSESGQLEQYF	TGCGCCAGCAGTGAGTCGGGTCAGCTCGAGCAGTACTTC
TRBV11-1	TRBJ2-2	-	few	CASSSMTGELFF	TGTGCCAGCAGCTCCATGACCGGGGAGCTGTTTTTT
TRBV6-5	TRBJ2-1	-	-	CASSYSWGIDNEQFF	TGTGCCAGCAGTTACTCTTGGGGAATAGACAATGAGCAGTTCTTC
TRBV9	TRBJ1-1	TRBD1	many	CASSVNRGDTEAFF	TGTGCCAGCAGCGTTAACAGGGGTGACACTGAAGCTTTCTTT
TRBV18	TRBJ2-1	TRBD1	-	CASSHGGQGVDEQFF	TGTGCCAGCTCACACGGAGGACAGGGGGTCGATGAGCAGTTCTTC
TRBV20-1	TRBJ1-5	-	few	CSASSPGPFGEPQHF	TGCAGTGCTAGCTCGCCCGGGCCCTTCGGGGAGCCCCAGCATTTT
TRBV29-1	TRBJ2-3	TRBD2	many	CSVEGLAAPDTQYF	TGCAGCGTTGAGGGACTAGCGGCGCCAGATACGCAGTATTTT
TRBV20-1	TRBJ2-7	TRBD2	many	CSASPSGGNYEQYF	TGCAGTGCTAGTCCGAGCGGGGGAAACTACGAGCAGTACTTC
TRBV18	TRBJ2-2	-	many	CASSPDRKPTGELFF	TGTGCCAGCTCACCGGACAGAAAGCCCACCGGGGAGCTGTTTTTT
TRBV7-8	TRBJ1-6	-	-	CASTPGGGNSPLHF	TGTGCCAGCACCCCGGGGGGGGGCAATTCACCCCTCCACTTT
TRBV28	TRBJ1-1	-	few	CASRGTYREAFF	TGTGCCAGCAGAGGGACCTACAGGGAAGCTTTCTTT
TRBV3-1	TRBJ1-1	TRBD1	-	CASSFRQGAEAFF	TGTGCCAGCAGCTTCCGACAGGGAGCTGAAGCTTTCTTT
TRBV5-1	TRBJ1-5	-	few	CASSLEENQPQHF	TGCGCCAGCAGCTTGGAGGAGAATCAGCCCCAGCATTTT
TRBV10-2	TRBJ1-1	-	many	CASSERLGGGTEAFF	TGCGCCAGCAGTGAGCGGCTTGGGGGGGGCACTGAAGCTTTCTTT
TRBV5-4	TRBJ2-7	TRBD2	many	CASSSGGLAEGYEQYF	TGTGCCAGCAGCTCAGGTGGGCTAGCGGAGGGGTACGAGCAGTACTTC
TRBV20-1	TRBJ2-7	TRBD2	few	CSARGSAGATYEQYF	TGCAGTGCTAGGGGGTCGGCGGGAGCGACTTACGAGCAGTACTTC
TRBV7-6	TRBJ1-4	-	many	CASSLQVREKLFF	TGTGCCAGCAGCCTGCAGGTTCGGGAAAAACTGTTTTTT
TRBV7-2	TRBJ2-1	-	many	CASSLGRPVEQFF	TGTGCCAGCAGCTTAGGCCGGCCGGTTGAGCAGTTCTTC
TRBV7-9	TRBJ2-1	-	many	CASRYNRGDEQFF	TGTGCCAGCAGGTATAATAGGGGCGATGAGCAGTTCTTC
TRBV10-3	TRBJ2-5	TRBD1	many	CASRGQETQYF	TGTGCCAGCAGGGGGCAAGAGACCCAGTACTTC
TRBV6-1	TRBJ2-1	TRBD2	-	CTSRGLAGSVNEQFF	TGTACCAGCAGGGGACTAGCGGGGTCTGTCAATGAGCAGTTCTTC
TRBV4-1	TRBJ2-3	TRBD2	few	CASSHPSSSGSTDTQYF	TGCGCCAGCAGCCACCCCTCTTCTAGCGGGAGTACAGATACGCAGTATTTT
TRBV5-1	TRBJ1-6	-	-	CASSLEAVVVNSPLHF	TGCGCCAGCAGCTTGGAGGCCGTGGTGGTAAATTCACCCCTCCACTTT
TRBV20-1	TRBJ1-1	TRBD1	-	CSARVATGGSEAFF	TGCAGTGCTAGAGTTGCGACAGGGGGCTCTGAAGCTTTCTTT
TRBV30	TRBJ1-2	-	few	CAWAFAGPSYTF	TGTGCCTGGGCCTTTGCAGGCCCGAGCTACACCTTC
TRBV30	TRBJ2-5	-	many	CAWSRGAIETQYF	TGTGCCTGGAGTCGGGGGGCAATCGAGACCCAGTACTTC
TRBV21-1	TRBJ2-1	-	-	CASRTSGSAPEQFF	TGTGCCAGTCGAACTAGCGGGAGTGCTCCTGAGCAGTTCTTC
TRBV23-1	TRBJ2-5	-	many	CASSQSREGTRETQYF	TGCGCCAGCAGTCAATCGCGCGAAGGGACGCGGGAGACCCAGTACTTC
TRBV20-1	TRBJ1-5	TRBD1	few	CSAAGPFGTGRGGNQPQHF	TGCAGTGCCGCAGGTCCCTTTGGGACAGGGAGAGGGGGCAATCAGCCCCAGCATTTT
TRBV25-1	TRBJ1-5	TRBD1	-	CASSVRDSVYPQHF	TGTGCCAGCAGTGTCCGGGACAGTGTCTATCCCCAGCATTTT
TRBV6-2/TRBV6-3	TRBJ2-5	-	many	CASGRGWPRETQYF	TGTGCCAGCGGGCGGGGATGGCCGAGAGAGACCCAGTACTTC
TRBV6-1	TRBJ2-3	-	few	CASSDRATGQSTDTQYF	TGTGCCAGCAGTGACAGAGCGACGGGACAAAGCACAGATACGCAGTATTTT
TRBV18	TRBJ2-2	-	-	CASSPLGMNTGELFF	TGTGCCAGCTCACCACTCGGAATGAACACCGGGGAGCTGTTTTTT
TRBV7-8	TRBJ1-1	-	many	CASSFGTLANTEAFF	TGTGCCAGCAGCTTTGGGACACTAGCGAACACTGAAGCTTTCTTT
TRBV28	TRBJ2-4	TRBD2	-	CASSLTGRLDIQYF	TGTGCCAGCAGTTTGACCGGGAGGTTGGACATTCAGTACTTC
TRBV11-2	TRBJ2-2	-	few	CASSPIGGPGELFF	TGTGCCAGCAGCCCCATTGGCGGCCCCGGGGAGCTGTTTTTT
TRBV6-5	TRBJ2-7	TRBD1	few	CASSYAGTGWDEQYF	TGTGCCAGCAGTTACGCCGGGACAGGGTGGGACGAGCAGTACTTC
TRBV20-1	TRBJ2-7	-	many	CSARNPLQGGSYEQYF	TGCAGTGCTAGAAATCCCCTACAGGGGGGGTCCTACGAGCAGTACTTC